This passage covers 9 T cell receptor beta chains from one sample sequenced in a study of blood T cell repertoires in COVID-19. Measured with immunoSEQ multiplex PCR; TCRdb has only the in-frame clones, and not every one. The data contain roughly 33,000 clones, more than 85% of them seen just once; the ten biggest clones take up roughly 13%. The sample was peripheral blood. The origin of the receptors is a human donor in a cohort sampled during active COVID-19.

The chain couples TRBV19 to TRBJ1-4; no reliable D call. The CDR3 is made up of 14 amino acids. Per germline, CDR1 LNHDA and CDR2 SQIVND (reference sequence). The V end was cut by 2 bases, the J end by 2 bases, with 6 bases between. The DNA of the CDR3 is TGTGCCAGTAGTATATGGGCCACTAATGAAAAACTGTTTTTT. Encoded protein: CASSIWATNEKLFF.

J is TRBJ2-7 and V is TRBV28; the match to TRBD1 covers 8 bases. Per germline, CDR1 MDHEN and CDR2 SYDVKM. V was pared by 4 bases and J by 4 bases, with 15 bases of the junction left unmatched. The CDR3 covers 17 residues. The CDR3 loop reads CASSSDFQGASRYEQYF. In DNA form, the CDR3 reads TGTGCCAGCAGTTCCGACTTTCAGGGGGCCTCGAGGTACGAGCAGTACTTC.

The V and J genes are TRBV6-2 or TRBV6-3 and TRBJ2-3; 9 bases fit TRBD2. There are 16 residues in the CDR3. J lost 5 bases, V lost 2 bases, and 8 bases had no gene match. The germline CDR1 and CDR2 sequences are MNHEY and SVGEGT. The CDR3 region is CASSYEAGGPQDTQYF. In DNA form, the CDR3 reads TGTGCCAGCAGTTACGAGGCGGGAGGGCCACAAGATACGCAGTATTTT.

The sample holds one count of this clone. The gene calls are TRBV11-3 and TRBJ2-1; 10 bases map to TRBD1. This CDR3 region has 14 residues. Trimming cost V 7 bases and J 5 bases; bases outside gene matches: 5. CDR1 SGHNT and CDR2 YENEEA come from the germline V gene. CDR3 DNA: TGTGCCAGCAACGACAGGGGGCGCGACAATGAGCAGTTCTTC. Translation gives CASNDRGRDNEQFF.

The V call is TRBV7-3, the J call TRBJ2-1; weak D call: TRBD2 (6 bases). V lost 3 bases and J 4 bases, leaving 13 bases between the germline ends. Germline assignment: CDR1 SGHTA and CDR2 FQGTGA. The CDR3 loop spans 15 amino acids. CDR3 bases: TGTGCCAGCAGCTTTGGGCTAGCGAATTACAATGAGCAGTTCTTC. Protein: CASSFGLANYNEQFF. Variable domain in full (rest from reference TRBV7-3 and TRBJ2-1): GAGVSQTPSNKVTEKGKYVELRCDPISGHTALYWYRQSLGQGPEFLIYFQGTGAADDSGLPNDRFFAVRPEGSVSTLKIQRTERGDSAVYLCASSFGLANYNEQFFGPGTRLTVL.

V is TRBV3-1 (or the pseudogene TRBV3-2) and J is TRBJ1-4; a possible D gene is TRBD1 (5 bases). Trimming removed 4 bases from V and 7 bases from J, with 19 bases in between. The CDR3 sequence is 16 residues long. Germline V CDR1 and CDR2: LGHDT, YNNKEL (reference sequence). CDR3 sequence (DNA): TGTGCCAGCAGCCTGTGGGTTGGCGGGGGTACTGAAAAACTGTTTTTT. This codes for CASSLWVGGGTEKLFF.

This clone was seen only a few times. The chain combines TRBV2 with TRBJ1-2; unclear D gene. The germline CDR1 and CDR2 sequences are SNHLY and FYNNEI. This CDR3 has 13 residues. Trimming cost V 5 bases and J 4 bases, with 11 bases left between them. The CDR3 DNA reads TGTGCCAGCAGTCCCACAGAATCCTATGGCTACACCTTC. Its translation is CASSPTESYGYTF.

This clone occurred a few times. The chain recombines TRBV18 with TRBJ2-2, with D perhaps TRBD2 (5 bases). Germline CDR1 reads KGHSH; CDR2 reads LQKENI. The CDR3 is 16 amino acids. Deletions cut 6 bases from V and 0 bases from J, with 14 bases between. The CDR3 sequence: CASSQSGGSNTGELFF. CDR3 DNA sequence: TGTGCCAGCTCCCAGAGCGGAGGATCGAACACCGGGGAGCTGTTTTTT.

This clone occurred once. V is TRBV19 and J is TRBJ2-3, with 9 bases that match TRBD1. Germline V gene lookup returns CDR1 LNHDA and CDR2 SQIVND (reference sequence). V trimming: 8 bases; J trimming: 3 bases; junction bases outside the gene matches: 6. The CDR3 is made up of 14 amino acids. This CDR3 reads CASADRGRTDTQYF. DNA for the CDR3: TGTGCCAGTGCCGACAGGGGGAGGACAGATACGCAGTATTTT.